These 30 T cell receptor beta chains were sequenced from one sample in a study of T cell changes during pregnancy in multiple sclerosis. This table comes from immunoSEQ multiplex PCR, and its TCRdb copy is limited to in-frame clones, with some not included. The sample yields about 76,000 clones, 93% seen once. Material: peripheral blood, obtained in the second trimester of pregnancy. All receptors derive from a female donor with multiple sclerosis, enrolled in a pregnancy study.

As for this clone: One end of the junction varies from germline; a read error may be responsible. The chain joins TRBV30 to TRBJ2-3, with 7 bases identical to TRBD2. This CDR3 spans 12 amino acids. Germline lookup yields CDR1 GTSNPN and CDR2 SVGIG (reference sequence). In DNA form, the CDR3 reads TGTGCCTGGAGTGTACGGGAGGAAGGATGTAGTTTT. Its translation: CAWSVREEGCSF.

The chain has TRBV7-9 and TRBJ1-2, with D maybe TRBD1 (6 bases). Germline CDR1 reads SEHNR; CDR2 reads FQNEAQ (reference sequence). The CDR3 length is 14 residues. The V end lost 4 bases, the J end lost 8 bases, and 17 bases lay between the germline ends. The CDR3 DNA sequence: TGTGCCAGCAGCTATTCGACAGGATGGGGCGGCTACACCTTC. It encodes CASSYSTGWGGYTF.

Comments on this clone: The germline gene is not matched at one end of the junction; a read error may be the cause. The chain employs TRBV7-9 and TRBJ2-5; unclear D gene. Germline CDR1 reads SEHNR; CDR2 reads FQNEAQ (reference sequence). This CDR3 has 12 residues. The chain's CDR3 is CASSLSPPPSDF. The CDR3 region has the DNA TGTGCCAGCAGCCTAAGTCCCCCCCCGTCGGACTTC. Drawing the rest from reference TRBV7-9 and TRBJ2-5, the complete variable domain is DTGVSQNPRHKITKRGQNVTFRCDPISEHNRLYWYRQTLGQGPEFLTYFQNEAQLEKSRLLSDRFSAERPKGSFSTLEIQRTEQGDSAMYLCASSLSPPPSDFGPGTRLLVL.

V is TRBV15 and J is TRBJ2-1; 9 positions match TRBD1. The germline V gene encodes CDR1 LNHNV and CDR2 YYDKDF (reference sequence). CDR3 length: 12 residues. The junction had 4 bases not matched to a gene; V was cut back by 8 bases and J by 8 bases. The CDR3 reads CATSGQGDEQFF. The CDR3 DNA reads TGTGCCACCTCGGGACAGGGAGATGAGCAGTTCTTC.

The chain couples TRBV19 to TRBJ1-2; a possible D gene is TRBD1 (5 bases). This CDR3 is built from 13 residues. Trimming removed 5 bases at V and 3 bases at J, with 10 bases between. Germline values: CDR1 LNHDA, CDR2 SQIVND (reference sequence). In nucleotides, the CDR3 is TGTGCCAGTAGTGCGTGGGGGGACTATGGCTACACCTTC. This sequence encodes CASSAWGDYGYTF. The full variable domain, rest sourced from reference TRBV19 and TRBJ1-2, is DGGITQSPKYLFRKEGQNVTLSCEQNLNHDAMYWYRQDPGQGLRLIYYSQIVNDFQKGDIAEGYSVSREKKESFPLTVTSAQKNPTAFYLCASSAWGDYGYTFGSGTRLTVV.

This clone has a single count. The chain carries TRBV5-4 and TRBJ1-6; no reliable D call. V lost 0 bases, J lost 6 bases, and 7 bases lay in between. This CDR3 spans 14 amino acids. Germline CDR1 SGHNT, CDR2 YYREEE (reference sequence). The DNA for the CDR3 is TGTGCCAGCAGCTTGGACAGCCTTAATTCACCCCTCCACTTT. It codes for CASSLDSLNSPLHF.

The rearrangement links TRBV6-1 to TRBJ1-5, with D hard to call. This CDR3 comprises 13 residues. Germline V CDR1 and CDR2: MNHNS, SASEGT. V was cut by 1 base and J by 5 bases, with 6 bases left in between. In DNA form, the CDR3 reads TGTGCCAGCAGTGAAGACGGTTATCAGCCCCAGCATTTT. This codes for CASSEDGYQPQHF.

Points on this clone: Sequence at one end of the junction differs from germline and may be a read error. The V and J genes are TRBV11-3 and TRBJ1-1; unclear D gene. CDR3 length: 15 residues. CDR1 and CDR2 (germline): SGHNT, YENEEA. The CDR3 sequence is CASSLDGEVPTEAFF. The CDR3 DNA is TGTGCCAGCAGCCTAGATGGGGAGGTGCCGACTGAAGCTTTCTTT.

The CDR3 loop reads CASNRDSYEQYF. The CDR3 bases are TGTGCCAGCAACAGGGACTCCTACGAGCAGTACTTC. The V and J genes are TRBV7-2 and TRBJ2-7; D is perhaps TRBD1 (6 bases). Germline CDR1 reads SGHTA; CDR2 reads FQGNSA. CDR3 length: 12 amino acids. The V and J ends lost 7 bases and 0 bases respectively, with 7 bases between them.

The chain has TRBV5-6 and TRBJ1-6, with D unclear. This CDR3 comprises 17 residues. Trimming removed 4 bases from V and 0 bases from J, with 14 bases in between. In germline, CDR1 is SGHDT, CDR2 YYEEEE. The CDR3 reads CASSRKQDFSYNSPLHF. CDR3 DNA sequence: TGTGCCAGCAGCAGGAAGCAGGATTTCTCCTATAATTCACCCCTCCACTTT.

V usage is TRBV7-6 and J usage is TRBJ2-2, with unresolved D. Germline-derived CDR1 and CDR2 are SGHVS and FNYEAQ. The length of the CDR3 is 19 residues. Trimming shortened V by 3 bases and J by 5 bases, and 25 bases separated the two germline ends. The CDR3 loop is CASSFTWVGSELGTGELFF. CDR3 in DNA: TGTGCCAGCAGCTTTACATGGGTGGGCTCCGAGTTAGGAACCGGGGAGCTGTTTTTT.

The chain recombines TRBV9 with TRBJ1-2, with 9 bases aligning to TRBD1. V lost 5 bases, J lost 3 bases, and 5 bases stayed unmatched. Germline loops: CDR1 SGDLS, CDR2 YYNGEE. The CDR3 length is 14 residues. CDR3 sequence: CASSITGGYYGYTF. Here the CDR3 DNA reads TGTGCCAGCAGTATTACAGGGGGCTACTATGGCTACACCTTC. The complete variable domain, with remaining parts taken from reference TRBV9 and TRBJ1-2, reads DSGVTQTPKHLITATGQRVTLRCSPRSGDLSVYWYQQSLDQGLQFLIQYYNGEERAKGNILERFSAQQFPDLHSELNLSSLELGDSALYFCASSITGGYYGYTFGSGTRLTVV.

The sample holds a few counts of this clone. The rearrangement joins TRBV2 to TRBJ2-7, with 8 bases lining up with TRBD2. The CDR3 has 15 amino acids. The V gene's germline CDR1 is SNHLY and CDR2 FYNNEI. V trimming: 7 bases; J trimming: 0 bases; junction bases outside the gene matches: 8. CDR3 nucleotide sequence: TGTGCCAGCAATCCTAGCGGGCCTTACTCCTACGAGCAGTACTTC. It encodes CASNPSGPYSYEQYF.

Written as DNA, the CDR3 is TGCGCCAGCAGCTATGGACAGGGACGGAATCAGCCCCAGCATTTT. Its protein is CASSYGQGRNQPQHF. V is TRBV5-1 and J is TRBJ1-5; 8 bases fit TRBD1. CDR3 length: 15 residues. Trimming cost V 3 bases and J 4 bases; bases outside gene matches: 6. Germline CDR1 SGHRS, CDR2 YFSETQ. The whole variable domain, filled in from reference TRBV5-1 and TRBJ1-5, reads KAGVTQTPRYLIKTRGQQVTLSCSPISGHRSVSWYQQTPGQGLQFLFEYFSETQRNKGNFPGRFSGRQFSNSRSEMNVSTLELGDSALYLCASSYGQGRNQPQHFGDGTRLSIL.

In regard to this clone: The junction departs from the called germline gene at one end, perhaps through a read error. J is TRBJ2-5 and V is TRBV7-7; D not certain. There are 13 residues in the CDR3. CDR1 and CDR2 from the germline V gene are SSHAT and FNYEAQ (reference sequence). The CDR3 bases are TGTGCTAGCAGCTTAGGCGCGGCGGAGACCCAGTACTTC. It translates to CASSLGAAETQYF. Filled out from reference TRBV7-7 and TRBJ2-5, the complete variable domain reads GAGVSQSPRYKVTKRGQDVTLRCDPISSHATLYWYQQALGQGPEFLTYFNYEAQPDKSGLPSDRFSAERPEGSISTLTIQRTEQRDSAMYRCASSLGAAETQYFGPGTRLLVL.

The chain employs TRBV14 and TRBJ1-1; 7 bases fit TRBD1. Per the germline V gene, CDR1 is SGHDN and CDR2 is FVKESK. The CDR3 sequence is 15 residues long. J gave up 2 bases and V 4 bases, and 7 bases lay outside the gene matches. CDR3 sequence reads: CASSLRTGRNTEAFF. The CDR3 bases are TGTGCCAGCAGCCTCCGGACAGGACGAAACACTGAAGCTTTCTTT. Variable domain in full (rest from reference TRBV14 and TRBJ1-1): EAGVTQFPSHSVIEKGQTVTLRCDPISGHDNLYWYRRVMGKEIKFLLHFVKESKQDESGMPNNRFLAERTGGTYSTLKVQPAELEDSGVYFCASSLRTGRNTEAFFGQGTRLTVV.

The rearrangement uses TRBV7-6 and TRBJ2-7; D unclear. CDR3 size: 13 residues. Deletions cut 4 bases from V and 5 bases from J, with 12 bases between. Germline V CDR1 and CDR2: SGHVS, FNYEAQ. The CDR3 DNA reads as TGTGCCAGCAGCTCCAGATATCGCCACGAGCAGTACTTC. Translating gives CASSSRYRHEQYF.

The table lists this clone with a few counts. The chain carries TRBV6-5 and TRBJ2-7; 7 bases map to TRBD2. With 6 bases clipped from V and 3 bases from J, the junction kept 8 bases outside the gene matches. CDR3 length: 14 amino acids. CDR1 is MNHEY, CDR2 SVGAGI, per germline. CDR3 sequence: CASRPLAGRYEQYF. CDR3 bases: TGTGCCAGCAGGCCTTTAGCGGGCCGCTACGAGCAGTACTTC.

The chain couples TRBV2 to TRBJ2-5, with TRBD2 matching over 7 bases. With V trimmed by 6 bases and J by 5 bases, 12 bases remained unmatched. The germline V gene has CDR1 SNHLY and CDR2 FYNNEI. The CDR3 is made up of 15 amino acids. This CDR3 is CASSLGGEVGETQYF. In nucleotides, the CDR3 is TGTGCCAGCAGCCTGGGAGGGGAGGTTGGGGAGACCCAGTACTTC.

This sequence joins TRBV5-1 and TRBJ2-5, with 10 bases that match TRBD1. Germline V gene data show CDR1 as SGHRS and CDR2 as YFSETQ. V trimming: 8 bases; J trimming: 1 base; junction bases outside the gene matches: 5. The CDR3 is 14 residues long. As DNA, the CDR3 is TGCGCCAGTACCCGGGACAGGGGCCAAGAGACCCAGTACTTC. It encodes CASTRDRGQETQYF.

This chain connects TRBV7-3 to TRBJ2-1, with 8 bases fitting TRBD2. Looked up from germline, CDR1 is SGHTA and CDR2 is FQGTGA. V gave up 2 bases and J gave up 8 bases; unmatched junction bases: 20. The CDR3 is made up of 19 amino acids. The CDR3 here is CASSLPGDRSGGTWDEQFF. CDR3 DNA sequence: TGTGCCAGCAGCTTACCGGGCGATCGAAGCGGGGGTACCTGGGATGAGCAGTTCTTC.

For this clone: The junction and the germline gene differ at one end; a read error may be behind it. The chain carries TRBV7-7 and TRBJ2-2, with 7 bases lining up with TRBD2. The CDR3 is 16 residues long. Looked up from germline, CDR1 is SSHAT and CDR2 is FNYEAQ (reference sequence). The CDR3 here is CASSPSGGVNTGELFF. CDR3 DNA: TGTGCTAGCAGCCCTAGCGGCGGGGTTAACACCGGGGAGCTGTTTTTT.

This rearrangement joins TRBV19 to TRBJ2-5; TRBD1 is a possible D gene (6 bases). Trimming removed 0 bases at V and 1 base at J, with 9 bases between. The CDR3 is 15 amino acids. Germline V gene lookup returns CDR1 LNHDA and CDR2 SQIVND (reference sequence). The CDR3 sequence: CASSIEGHIQETQYF. CDR3 nucleotides: TGTGCCAGTAGTATAGAGGGACACATCCAAGAGACCCAGTACTTC. Full variable domain (rest looked up from reference TRBV19 and TRBJ2-5): DGGITQSPKYLFRKEGQNVTLSCEQNLNHDAMYWYRQDPGQGLRLIYYSQIVNDFQKGDIAEGYSVSREKKESFPLTVTSAQKNPTAFYLCASSIEGHIQETQYFGPGTRLLVL.

V is TRBV2 and J is TRBJ1-5; TRBD1 matches 10 bases. V lost 4 bases, J lost 5 bases, and 5 bases stayed unmatched. Germline V gene data show CDR1 as SNHLY and CDR2 as FYNNEI. This CDR3 spans 15 amino acids. CDR3 in DNA: TGTGCCAGCAGTGGGGACAGGGGAGAAGATCAGCCCCAGCATTTT. Translated, it gives CASSGDRGEDQPQHF.

This clone was seen only once. This sequence joins TRBV7-6 and TRBJ2-5, with a possible D match to TRBD1 (5 bases). Germline assignment: CDR1 SGHVS and CDR2 FNYEAQ. The V gene lost 4 bases and the J gene lost 5 bases, with 17 bases spanning the gap. This CDR3 is built from 15 residues. CDR3 nucleotides: TGTGCCAGCAGCTATCGACCAGGGAATGGGGAGACCCAGTACTTC. It specifies CASSYRPGNGETQYF.

The CDR3 spells CASSLTGANTEAFF. The CDR3 region has the DNA TGTGCCAGCAGCTTGACAGGGGCCAACACTGAAGCTTTCTTT. The gene calls are TRBV5-4 and TRBJ1-1; 7 bases align to TRBD1. Germline-derived CDR1 and CDR2 are SGHNT and YYREEE (reference sequence). V lost 1 base, J lost 2 bases, and 2 bases stayed unmatched. There are 14 residues in the CDR3.

V is TRBV7-2 and J is TRBJ1-5; TRBD1 might be the D (6 bases). Germline V lookup: CDR1 SGHTA, CDR2 FQGNSA. V lost 3 bases, J lost 3 bases, and 9 bases lay in between. The CDR3 has 14 residues. For the CDR3, the DNA is TGTGCCAGCAGCTTCGGACAGATCAATCAGCCCCAGCATTTT. Translating it yields CASSFGQINQPQHF.

The chain carries TRBV7-6 and TRBJ2-1, with 14 bases matching TRBD2. Germline loops: CDR1 SGHVS, CDR2 FNYEAQ. The CDR3 covers 19 residues. Trimming cost V 0 bases and J 4 bases; bases outside gene matches: 8. The CDR3 DNA reads as TGTGCCAGCAGCTTAGCGCCCCGGACTAGCGGGGGGCTATACAATGAGCAGTTCTTC. Its translation is CASSLAPRTSGGLYNEQFF.

The chain has TRBV11-2 and TRBJ2-7; weak D call: TRBD2 (5 bases). Germline loops: CDR1 SGHAT, CDR2 FQNNGV. Trimming pared 1 base from V and 8 bases from J, leaving 9 bases between. CDR3 length equals 12 residues. The CDR3 region is CASSLGGPQQYF. CDR3 nucleotides: TGTGCCAGCAGCTTAGGAGGGCCCCAGCAGTACTTC.

This chain connects TRBV27 to TRBJ2-3, with 13 bases lining up with TRBD2. Germline V gives CDR1 MNHEY, CDR2 SMNVEV (reference sequence). There are 22 residues in the CDR3. With 4 bases clipped from V and 2 bases from J, the junction kept 21 bases outside the gene matches. CDR3 nucleotide sequence: TGTGCCAGCAGTTCGCCCCCTGGGACTAGCGGGGAAGCTTCCGTGGTCACAGATACGCAGTATTTT. Protein sequence: CASSSPPGTSGEASVVTDTQYF.